The T cell receptor (beta chain) under discussion was sequenced for a study of shared clonotypes between healthy human individuals. Assay used: immunoSEQ multiplex PCR; TCRdb lists only in-frame clones, some missing. The sample lists under 2,500,000 clones; almost 96% were seen once. In the case of this clone: Its target is not known.

Donors comprised healthy HIV-negative adults lacking recent acute infections or vaccinations. A CD45RA+ naive subset and a CD45RA-negative memory subset were split from CD4+ cells. The CDR3 has 12 residues. The V and J ends lost 4 bases and 6 bases respectively, with 7 bases between them. Germline V lookup: CDR1 SGHTA, CDR2 FQGNSA. General study findings and limits: The generation probabilities recorded for non-shared clonotypes fell below those of clonotypes shared by all four donors. Among donors, clonotype sharing was expected to be affected by sequencing depth.

This receptor was identified in a man aged 18 to 35 in good health. Sequenced material: naive CD4+ T cells sorted from blood. Subset in this sample: CD45RA+ positively selected. The chain employs TRBV7-2 and TRBJ2-1, with a tentative D call TRBD2 (5 bases). The CDR3 here is CASSSRGNEQFF. In DNA form, the CDR3 reads TGTGCCAGCAGCTCCCGGGGCAATGAGCAGTTCTTC.